This T cell receptor (beta chain) was obtained from a study of tumor-infiltrating lymphocytes in primary liver carcinoma (dated 2017 in TCRdb). For context, the study as a whole: Of the five patients, three men and two women aged 30 to 69 years, four had hepatocellular carcinoma and one had combined HCC and intrahepatic cholangiocarcinoma. A total of some 35 specimens from 5 patients went through TCRbeta repertoire sequencing, namely 25 tumor regions, 5 adjacent noncancerous liver tissues and 5 peripheral blood samples. For each liver tumor, the study sampled five regions along with adjacent normal tissue and blood, and applied TCRbeta repertoire sequencing, expression microarrays and whole-exome sequencing. Tumors of the five patients were stage T1-T3 N0M0 with maximum diameters of roughly 4.2 to 11 cm. Each sample produced roughly 3.65 to 7.5 million productive TCRbeta reads, and read depth showed no significant difference between tissue types. To link TCRbeta repertoire diversity to the local molecular phenotype, the approximately 23 tumor region samples were profiled with Agilent mRNA microarrays. High reproducibility was observed for the technical replicate repertoires, with mean shared-clone rates about 0.92 and correlation coefficients above 0.95. Study-level results and caveats: The top 250 clones accounted for a significantly greater share of the repertoire in tumors than in blood (p = 0.039). Only the TCR beta chain was sequenced, so true repertoire diversity is likely underestimated because unpaired alpha chains were not captured. The study included only a few patients, and the authors note findings should be validated in a larger study. Pairs of tumor regions showed greater repertoire overlap (mean about 35%) than tumor-adjacent pairs (approximately 17%) or tumor-blood pairs (approximately 14%), which is consistent with antigen-driven expansion. Only about 7.5-25% of top clones were present in all five regions of a tumor, suggesting spatial heterogeneity of tumor-infiltrating T cells. Because the samples were bulk and unsorted, CD4+ and CD8+ T cell repertoires could not be compared.

TCRbeta-specific cDNA was reverse-transcribed from 500 ng total RNA using a constant-region primer and ProtoScript II reverse transcriptase. Construction of the TCRbeta libraries relied on three nested rounds of multiplex PCR, following a slightly modified ARM-PCR procedure. Multiplex TRBV1-TRBV30 forward primers and a Cbeta reverse primer were used in the first two PCR rounds, each of which was run for around 10 cycles. Sample barcodes and Illumina adapters were added in a final 25-cycle PCR with Deep VentR polymerase. Before sequencing, amplicons of 200-500 bp were gel-purified using a QIAquick gel extraction kit. TCRbeta amplicons were sequenced on an Illumina HiSeq 2500 with 250-bp paired-end reads. Per the source publication's procedure: Reads were quality-trimmed with Trimmomatic v0.33, and paired reads were merged with FLASH v1.2.11 to recover full CDR3 sequences. V, D and J germline segments were assigned to the rearranged TCRbeta sequences by MiGEC v1.2.1b. VDJtools v1.0.0 computed clonotype statistics and Shannon-Wiener diversity indices. Except for diversity analysis, only the 250 most abundant clonotypes of each sample were used in subsequent analyses to reduce sampling bias. TCRdb passed the public sequencing reads through fastp at Q25 and MiXCR, retaining productive beta sequences. Entries are consolidated by CDR3 protein sequence, retaining the most common genes and DNA. TCRdb's processing, not the authors', yielded these V and J calls. The sample table holds about 43,000 distinct CDR3 sequences, of which about three quarters were seen once. Of the sample, about a fifth falls within the top ten clones.

Total RNA and DNA were co-extracted without cell sorting from roughly 20-30 mg of bulk tissue using the AllPrep DNA/RNA mini kit. Between late 2015 and March 2016, roughly 5 patients in China with histopathologically diagnosed primary liver carcinoma had their tumors surgically resected. Chronic HBV infection was present in the patients, and the patients were treatment-naive at sampling. Each tumor was sampled at five spatially separated regions: the superior, inferior, left-lateral and right-lateral poles and the tumor centre. According to histology, viable tumor cells made up more than 80% of every tumor sample. Fresh tumor and adjacent tissue pieces were bisected; one half was stored in RNAlater at -80°C, the other sent for histology. Measured from the cysteine to the phenylalanine, the CDR3 is 15 residues long. CDR3 DNA only is kept here, 45 bases in frame from base 1. CDR1 and CDR2, per the germline V gene, are SQVTM and ANQGSEA.

Concerning this clonotype itself: Its antigen specificity is not known. The junction and the germline gene differ at one end; a read error may be behind it.

The sample consisted of liver tumor tissue from sampling region 2. The meaning of the sample's cell subset or site label: tumor region T2, inferior pole. This receptor was identified in a man aged 40-55 years with primary liver carcinoma and hepatitis B virus infection. The sequence is built from TRBV29-1 and TRBJ2-1; a tentative D match to TRBD2 spans 6 bases. The CDR3 loop reads CGVGLAGGFYNEQFF. The sequenced DNA: TGCGGCGTTGGATTAGCAGGAGGGTTCTACAATGAGCAGTTCTTC.